These T cell receptor beta chains were read from a single sample in a study of blood T cells in healthy people across ages. In TCRdb, the 5' RACE reads were re-called with MiXCR into one record per CDR3 protein. This table has some 900,000 distinct CDR3 sequences, about 48% appearing once. The source material was blood. The receptors were gathered from a man aged 25 to 40 in good health. Each CDR3 is given with its conserved first and last residue. A D gene is named only where the DNA matches it firmly. Rows may omit the clone size; those that give it use once, few, many or a size class.

clone size	V gene	J gene	D gene	CDR3 DNA	CDR3 protein
NA	TRBV30	TRBJ2-1	NA	TGTGCCACATACCAGGGTAATGAGCAGTTCTTC	CATYQGNEQFF
NA	TRBV11-2	TRBJ1-1	NA	TGTGCCAGCAGCTTAGAGGCAGGGAAGGAAGCTTTCTTT	CASSLEAGKEAFF
NA	TRBV20-1	TRBJ2-7	NA	TGCAGTGCTAGGAGGGCCTACGAGCAGTACTTC	CSARRAYEQYF
many	TRBV25-1	TRBJ1-3	NA	TGTGCCAGCAGTGAGGCCGGCGAGGGAATACTCTCCGGAAACACCATATATTTT	CASSEAGEGILSGNTIYF
NA	TRBV2	TRBJ1-2	NA	TGTGCCAGCAGTGGGGGGCTAGGCCCTTATGGCTACACCTTC	CASSGGLGPYGYTF
NA	TRBV4-2	TRBJ2-3	NA	TGTGCCAGCAGCCAGGTCCGGGGCCTACCCACAGATACGCAGTATTTT	CASSQVRGLPTDTQYF
few	TRBV7-2	TRBJ2-7	NA	TGTGCCAGCAGTTCCACCACAGGGAGGTCCTACGAGCAGTACTTC	CASSSTTGRSYEQYF
once	TRBV24-1	TRBJ2-5	NA	TGTGCCACCAGTGTCGAGGGTCAAGAGACCCAGTACTTC	CATSVEGQETQYF
few	TRBV7-2	TRBJ1-6	NA	TGTGCCAGCAGCTGGACGTCCCCTAGCTCCTATAATTCACCCCTCCACTTT	CASSWTSPSSYNSPLHF
NA	TRBV4-2	TRBJ2-7	NA	TGTGCCAGCAGCCAAGTGGACAGAGAATACAATGAGCAGTACTTC	CASSQVDREYNEQYF
once	TRBV5-1	TRBJ2-5	TRBD2	TGCGCCAGCAGCTATGGACTAGCGGGGGGTCAAGAGACCCAGTACTTC	CASSYGLAGGQETQYF
once	TRBV16	TRBJ1-2	NA	TGTGCCAGCAGCCAATCCACAGGGAATGGCTACACCTTC	CASSQSTGNGYTF
once	TRBV12-3/TRBV12-4	TRBJ2-6	TRBD1	TGTGCCACCGGACAGGGGGCAGATGGGGCCAACGTCCTGACTTTC	CATGQGADGANVLTF
NA	TRBV4-1	TRBJ2-2	TRBD2	TGCGCCAGCAGCCAGACCACTAGCGGGGGTCAAGGGGGGGAGCTGTTTTTT	CASSQTTSGGQGGELFF
NA	TRBV7-2	TRBJ2-3	NA	TGTGCCAGCAGCGTGTCGGCGGGCACAGATACGCAGTATTTT	CASSVSAGTDTQYF
NA	TRBV27	TRBJ2-7	TRBD2	TGTGCCAGCAGTTTCGGGACTAGCGGGGGATACGAGCAGTACTTC	CASSFGTSGGYEQYF
NA	TRBV5-5	TRBJ2-7	NA	TGTGCCAGCAGCTTGGTTCGGGGTCTAAGCGAGCAGTACTTC	CASSLVRGLSEQYF
NA	TRBV18	TRBJ2-1	TRBD2	TGTGCCAGCTCACCACTAGCGGGAACCAATGAGCAGTTCTTC	CASSPLAGTNEQFF
NA	TRBV20-1	TRBJ2-1	TRBD2	TGCAGTGCTAGCGGCGGGGGGCCGGCCAATGAGCAGTTCTTC	CSASGGGPANEQFF
NA	TRBV20-1	TRBJ2-3	NA	TGCAGTGCTAGTAAGGGGGGCCGCACAGATACGCAGTATTTT	CSASKGGRTDTQYF
few	TRBV2	TRBJ2-1	NA	TGTGCCAGCACATCTCCCACGGACTATGAGAATGAGCAGTTCTTC	CASTSPTDYENEQFF
NA	TRBV13	TRBJ2-3	TRBD2	TGTGCCAGCAGCTTTAACGGCGGGGGGCGCACAGATACGCAGTATTTT	CASSFNGGGRTDTQYF
NA	TRBV20-1	TRBJ1-1	NA	TGCAGTGCTAGCATGGCAGGGACGAACACTGAAGCTTTCTTT	CSASMAGTNTEAFF
few	TRBV4-3	TRBJ1-1	NA	TGCGCCAGCAGCCAAGAGTCAGGGTGGGGGACTGAAGCTTTCTTT	CASSQESGWGTEAFF
NA	TRBV28	TRBJ1-1	TRBD1	TGTGCCAGCAGCTCAGGGGACAGGGGGCTCACTGAAGCTTTCTTT	CASSSGDRGLTEAFF
once	TRBV5-1	TRBJ2-1	NA	TGCGCCAGCAGCTACGGGGGGCTTGGCAATGAGCAGTTCTTC	CASSYGGLGNEQFF
few	TRBV27	TRBJ2-3	NA	TGTGCCAGCAGGGGGACACGGATTAACACAGATACGCAGTATTTT	CASRGTRINTDTQYF
few	TRBV27	TRBJ2-1	TRBD2	TGTGCCAGCAGACATCCACGGACTAGCTCGAATGAGCAGTTCTTC	CASRHPRTSSNEQFF
NA	TRBV3-1	TRBJ2-3	TRBD2	TGTGCCAGCAGCTCCTGGGCTAGCGGGGGGGTCACAGATACGCAGTATTTT	CASSSWASGGVTDTQYF
NA	TRBV4-3	TRBJ1-1	NA	TGCGCCAGCAGCCGAGCAGGGCACACTGAAGCTTTCTTT	CASSRAGHTEAFF
NA	TRBV30	TRBJ2-3	TRBD2	TGTGCCTGGAGTGTAACGGGGGGGGACGATACGCAGTATTTT	CAWSVTGGDDTQYF
NA	TRBV5-1	TRBJ2-7	TRBD1	TGCGCCAGCAGGAGCCCCCCGGGGACAGTCTACAATGAGCAGTACTTC	CASRSPPGTVYNEQYF
few	TRBV4-1	TRBJ2-3	TRBD2	TGCGCCAGCAGCCAAGGTACTAGCGGGTCTAGCACAGATACGCAGTATTTT	CASSQGTSGSSTDTQYF
few	TRBV4-1	TRBJ2-1	TRBD2	TGCGCCAGCAGCCAAGCGGGGGGGCCAGGATTGCATGAGCAGTTCTTC	CASSQAGGPGLHEQFF
NA	TRBV7-2	TRBJ1-5	NA	TGTGCCAGCAGCTTAGATGAAGGGGTCCAGCCCCAGCATTTT	CASSLDEGVQPQHF
NA	TRBV5-4	TRBJ2-5	NA	TGTGCCAGCAGCCCAGAGCAGGATTATATCCAAGAGACCCAGTACTTC	CASSPEQDYIQETQYF
NA	TRBV27	TRBJ2-3	NA	TGTGCCAGCAGTTTTTCTCTCACAGATACGAAGTATTTT	CASSFSLTDTKYF
NA	TRBV20-1	TRBJ2-1	TRBD2	TGCAGTGTTAGCGGGGGGGGGAATGAGCAGTTCTTC	CSVSGGGNEQFF
NA	TRBV28	TRBJ1-1	NA	TGTGCCACCCCTGAGAATTCCACTGAAGCTTTCTTT	CATPENSTEAFF
NA	TRBV20-1	TRBJ2-7	TRBD1	TGCAGTGCTGAGGACAGGGAAGTAACCTACGAGCAGTACTTC	CSAEDREVTYEQYF
NA	TRBV29-1	TRBJ1-1	NA	TGCAGCCTGCCGGGACCGGGACACCGAGAAGCTTTCTTT	CSLPGPGHREAFF
NA	TRBV6-5	TRBJ1-1	NA	TGTGCCAGCAGCCCCGAGTGGACCCCACACACTGAAGCTTTCTTT	CASSPEWTPHTEAFF
NA	TRBV12-3/TRBV12-4	TRBJ2-1	NA	TGTGCCAGCAGCATCGGGGACCGACAGTTCTTC	CASSIGDRQFF
NA	TRBV28	TRBJ1-1	NA	TGTGCCAGCCGAGTTCCGGGGCCTGCTTTCTTT	CASRVPGPAFF
NA	TRBV20-1	TRBJ2-5	TRBD2	TGCAGTGCTACTGGAGACGAGCGGGGGGGCCATGAGACCCAGTACTTC	CSATGDERGGHETQYF